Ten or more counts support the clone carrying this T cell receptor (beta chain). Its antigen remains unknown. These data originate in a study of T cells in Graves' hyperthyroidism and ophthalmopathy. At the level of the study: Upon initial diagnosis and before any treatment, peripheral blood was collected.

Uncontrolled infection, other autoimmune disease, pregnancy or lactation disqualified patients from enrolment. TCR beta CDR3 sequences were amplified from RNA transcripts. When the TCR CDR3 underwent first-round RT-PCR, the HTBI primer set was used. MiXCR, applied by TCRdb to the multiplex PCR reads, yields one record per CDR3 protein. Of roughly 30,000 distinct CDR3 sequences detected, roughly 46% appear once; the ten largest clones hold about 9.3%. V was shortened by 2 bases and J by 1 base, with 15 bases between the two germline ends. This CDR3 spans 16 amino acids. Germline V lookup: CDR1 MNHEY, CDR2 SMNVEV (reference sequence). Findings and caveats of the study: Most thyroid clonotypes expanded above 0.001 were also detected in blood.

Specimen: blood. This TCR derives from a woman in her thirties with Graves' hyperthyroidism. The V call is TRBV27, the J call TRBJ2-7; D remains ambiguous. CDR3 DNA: TGTGCCAGCAGTTTAGGTTTTGGGGATCTGTCCTACGAGCAGTACTTC. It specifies CASSLGFGDLSYEQYF.